This T cell receptor beta chain was obtained from a study of CD8 T cells in ankylosing spondylitis. TCRdb fed the 5' RACE reads into MiXCR, producing one record per CDR3 protein. This table holds 100,000 to 150,000 distinct CDR3 sequences, 9.3% found once. General study findings and limits: Several of the motif variants were reported before in synovial fluid and blood from reactive arthritis. Peripheral blood samples showed relatively rare disease-linked clones, and these clones were CD8+. A TCR beta motif of fewer than 10 highly homologous variants seemed to mark ankylosing spondylitis blood. Disease-associated clones were reportedly significantly overrepresented in matched ankylosing spondylitis synovial fluid.

This clonotype was detected only a few times. Its antigen is currently unknown. Germline-derived CDR1 and CDR2 are SGHKS and YYEKEE (reference sequence). The CDR3 extends over 18 amino acids. Trimming stripped 0 bases from V and 0 bases from J, with 16 bases between. The receptor was derived from a male donor with ankylosing spondylitis or in good health (not recorded which). This chain joins TRBV5-5 and TRBJ2-4; tentative D call: TRBD1 (6 bases). The sample was blood, either unsorted or a sorted T cell fraction (not recorded which). In DNA, the CDR3 is TGTGCCAGCAGCTTGGGAGGACAGAACAACCTAGCCAAAAACATTCAGTACTTC. It is translated as CASSLGGQNNLAKNIQYF.